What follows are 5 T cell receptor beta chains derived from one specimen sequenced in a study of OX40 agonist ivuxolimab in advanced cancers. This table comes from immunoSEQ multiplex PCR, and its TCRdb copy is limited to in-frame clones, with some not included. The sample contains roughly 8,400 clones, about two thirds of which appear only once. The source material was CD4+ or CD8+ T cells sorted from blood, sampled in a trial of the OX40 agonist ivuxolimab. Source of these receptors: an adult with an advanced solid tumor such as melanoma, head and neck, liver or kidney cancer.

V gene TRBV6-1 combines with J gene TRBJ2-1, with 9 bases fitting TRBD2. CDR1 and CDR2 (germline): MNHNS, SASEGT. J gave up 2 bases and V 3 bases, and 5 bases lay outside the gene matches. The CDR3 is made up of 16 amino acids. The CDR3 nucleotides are TGTGCCAGCAGTGAGTTGGCGGGAGGGCCCTACAATGAGCAGTTCTTC. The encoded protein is CASSELAGGPYNEQFF.

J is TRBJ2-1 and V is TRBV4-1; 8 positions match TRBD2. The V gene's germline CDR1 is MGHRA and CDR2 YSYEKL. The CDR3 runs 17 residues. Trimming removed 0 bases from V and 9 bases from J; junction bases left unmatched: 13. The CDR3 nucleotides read TGCGCCAGCAGCCAAGAAAGGTTCGGCGGGGGGTTCATTGAGCAGTTCTTC. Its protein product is CASSQERFGGGFIEQFF.

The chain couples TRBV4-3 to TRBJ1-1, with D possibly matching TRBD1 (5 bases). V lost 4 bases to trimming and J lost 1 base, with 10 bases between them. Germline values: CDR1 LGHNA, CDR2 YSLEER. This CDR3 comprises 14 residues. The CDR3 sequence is CASSRGLTNTEAFF. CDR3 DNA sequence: TGCGCCAGCAGCCGGGGACTAACGAACACTGAAGCTTTCTTT.

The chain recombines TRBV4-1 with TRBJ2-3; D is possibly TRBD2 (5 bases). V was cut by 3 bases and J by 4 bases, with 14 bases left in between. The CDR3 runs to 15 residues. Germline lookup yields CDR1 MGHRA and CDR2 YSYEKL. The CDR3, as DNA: TGCGCCAGCAGCCAGAGGGCCACGATACCAGATACGCAGTATTTT. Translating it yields CASSQRATIPDTQYF.

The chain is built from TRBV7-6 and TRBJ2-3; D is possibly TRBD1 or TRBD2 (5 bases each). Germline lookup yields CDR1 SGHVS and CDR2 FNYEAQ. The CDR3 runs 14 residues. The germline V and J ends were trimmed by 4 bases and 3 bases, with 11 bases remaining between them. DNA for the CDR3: TGTGCCAGCAGCTCTGAGTGGGGGACAGATACGCAGTATTTT. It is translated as CASSSEWGTDTQYF. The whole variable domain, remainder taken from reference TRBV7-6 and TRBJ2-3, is GAGVSQSPRYKVTKRGQDVALRCDPISGHVSLYWYRQALGQGPEFLTYFNYEAQQDKSGLPNDRFSAERPEGSISTLTIQRTEQRDSAMYRCASSSEWGTDTQYFGPGTRLTVL.